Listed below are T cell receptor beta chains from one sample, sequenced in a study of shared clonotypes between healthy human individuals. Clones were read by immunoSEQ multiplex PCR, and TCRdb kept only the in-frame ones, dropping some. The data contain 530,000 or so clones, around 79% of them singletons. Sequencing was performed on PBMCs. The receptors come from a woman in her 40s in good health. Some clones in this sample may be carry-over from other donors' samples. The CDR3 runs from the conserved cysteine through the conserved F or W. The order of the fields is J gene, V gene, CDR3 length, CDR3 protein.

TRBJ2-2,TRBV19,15,CASSNGQQNTGELFF
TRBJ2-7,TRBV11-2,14,CASSPHGDKYEQYF
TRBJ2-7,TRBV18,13,CASSASGGYEQYF
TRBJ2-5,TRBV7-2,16,CASSPRTGLYQETQYF
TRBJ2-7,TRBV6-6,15,CAISVRPGGTYEQYF
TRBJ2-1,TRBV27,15,CASRPSGRAYNEQFF
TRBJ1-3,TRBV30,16,CAWSVGQRWSGNTIYF
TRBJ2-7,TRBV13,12,CASTPQVGEQYF
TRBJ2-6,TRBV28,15,CASSLALSGANVLTF
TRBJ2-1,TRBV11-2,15,CASSPGLAGVDEQFF
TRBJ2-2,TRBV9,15,CASKGTSSGTGELFF
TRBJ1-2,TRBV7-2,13,CASSPDRDYGYTF
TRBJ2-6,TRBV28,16,CASSLLRDTGANVLTF
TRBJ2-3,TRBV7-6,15,CASSLGTGNTDTQYF
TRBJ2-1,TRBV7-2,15,CASSSWDRGIDEQFF
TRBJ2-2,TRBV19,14,CASKVGRATGELFF
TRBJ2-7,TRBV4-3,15,CASSQELAGGYDQYF
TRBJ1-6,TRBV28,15,CASSLGGSRNSPLHF